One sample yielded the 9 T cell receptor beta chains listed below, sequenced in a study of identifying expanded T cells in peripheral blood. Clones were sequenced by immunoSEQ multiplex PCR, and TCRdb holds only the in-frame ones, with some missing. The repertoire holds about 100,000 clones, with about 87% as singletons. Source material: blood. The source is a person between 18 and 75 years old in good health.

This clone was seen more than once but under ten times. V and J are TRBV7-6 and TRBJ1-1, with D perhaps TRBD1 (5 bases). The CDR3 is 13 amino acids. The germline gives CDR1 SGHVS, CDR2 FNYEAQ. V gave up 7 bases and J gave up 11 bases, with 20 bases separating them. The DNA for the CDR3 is TGTGCCAGCACCTCCGGGACCGTGGTTGATGCTTTCTTT. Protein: CASTSGTVVDAFF.

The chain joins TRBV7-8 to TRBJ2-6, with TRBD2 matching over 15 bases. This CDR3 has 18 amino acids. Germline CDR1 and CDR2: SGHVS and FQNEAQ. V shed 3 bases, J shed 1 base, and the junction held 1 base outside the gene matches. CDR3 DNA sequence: TGTGCCAGCAGCTTTGGGACTAGCGGGAGGTCTGGGGCCAACGTCCTGACTTTC. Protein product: CASSFGTSGRSGANVLTF.

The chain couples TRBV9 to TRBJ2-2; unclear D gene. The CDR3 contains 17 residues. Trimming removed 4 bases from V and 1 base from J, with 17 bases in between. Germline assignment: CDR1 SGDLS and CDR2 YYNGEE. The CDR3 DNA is TGTGCCAGCAGCCCCCAAAGGAAGGCAGGGAACACCGGGGAGCTGTTTTTT. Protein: CASSPQRKAGNTGELFF.

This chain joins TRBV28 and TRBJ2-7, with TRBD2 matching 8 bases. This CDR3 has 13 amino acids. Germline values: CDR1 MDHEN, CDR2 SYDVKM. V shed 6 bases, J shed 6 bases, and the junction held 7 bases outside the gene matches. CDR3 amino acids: CASRPGRAGEQYF. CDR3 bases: TGTGCCAGCAGGCCCGGGAGGGCCGGCGAGCAGTACTTC.

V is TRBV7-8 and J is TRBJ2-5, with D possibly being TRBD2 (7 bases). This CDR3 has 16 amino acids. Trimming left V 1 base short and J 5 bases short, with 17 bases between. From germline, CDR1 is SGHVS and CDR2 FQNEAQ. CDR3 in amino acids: CASSLVGGQLGETQYF. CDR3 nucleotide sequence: TGTGCCAGCAGCTTAGTCGGGGGGCAATTGGGTGAGACCCAGTACTTC. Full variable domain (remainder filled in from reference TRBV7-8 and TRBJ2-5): GAGVSQSPRYKVAKRGQDVALRCDPISGHVSLFWYQQALGQGPEFLTYFQNEAQLDKSGLPSDRFFAERPEGSVSTLKIQRTQQEDSAVYLCASSLVGGQLGETQYFGPGTRLLVL.

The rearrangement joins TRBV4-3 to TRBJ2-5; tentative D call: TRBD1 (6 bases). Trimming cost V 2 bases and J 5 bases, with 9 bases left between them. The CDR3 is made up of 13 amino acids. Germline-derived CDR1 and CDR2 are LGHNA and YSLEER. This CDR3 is CASSQSQGETQYF. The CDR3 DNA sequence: TGCGCCAGCAGCCAATCCCAGGGGGAGACCCAGTACTTC.

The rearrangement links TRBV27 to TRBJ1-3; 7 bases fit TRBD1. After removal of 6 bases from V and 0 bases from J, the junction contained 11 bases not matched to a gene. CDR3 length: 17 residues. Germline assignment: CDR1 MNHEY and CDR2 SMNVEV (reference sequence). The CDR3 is CASSVSGGVLSGNTIYF. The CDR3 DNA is TGTGCCAGCAGCGTATCAGGGGGTGTTCTCTCTGGAAACACCATATATTTT.

CDR3 bases: TGTGCCAGTAGTATAGGGACAGGGGAAGGAAACACCATATATTTT. Amino acid sequence: CASSIGTGEGNTIYF. The chain carries TRBV19 and TRBJ1-3; 9 bases fit TRBD1. CDR3 length: 15 amino acids. J gave up 4 bases and V 1 base, and 2 bases lay outside the gene matches. Germline lookup yields CDR1 LNHDA and CDR2 SQIVND (reference sequence). The entire variable domain, with the rest obtained from reference TRBV19 and TRBJ1-3, is as follows: DGGITQSPKYLFRKEGQNVTLSCEQNLNHDAMYWYRQDPGQGLRLIYYSQIVNDFQKGDIAEGYSVSREKKESFPLTVTSAQKNPTAFYLCASSIGTGEGNTIYFGEGSWLTVV.

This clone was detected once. CDR3 in amino acids: CASSRTLGQATFF. The CDR3 DNA reads TGTGCCAGCAGTCGCACCCTGGGACAGGCGACTTTCTTT. The chain employs TRBV6-6 and TRBJ1-1, with TRBD1 matching 8 bases. This CDR3 spans 13 amino acids. Germline assignment: CDR1 MNHNY and CDR2 SVGAGI (reference sequence). V dropped 5 bases and J dropped 12; count of bases not matched to a gene: 11.